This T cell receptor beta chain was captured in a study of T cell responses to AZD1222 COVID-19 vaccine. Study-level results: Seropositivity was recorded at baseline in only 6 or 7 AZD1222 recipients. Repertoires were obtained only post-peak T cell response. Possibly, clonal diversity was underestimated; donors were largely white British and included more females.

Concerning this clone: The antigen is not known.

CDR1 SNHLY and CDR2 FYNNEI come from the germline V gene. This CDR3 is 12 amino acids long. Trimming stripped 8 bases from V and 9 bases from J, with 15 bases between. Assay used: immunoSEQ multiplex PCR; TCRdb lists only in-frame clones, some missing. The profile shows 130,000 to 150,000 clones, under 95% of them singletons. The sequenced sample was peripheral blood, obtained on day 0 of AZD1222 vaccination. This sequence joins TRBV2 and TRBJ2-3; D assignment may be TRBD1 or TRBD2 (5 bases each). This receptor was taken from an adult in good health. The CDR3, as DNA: TGTGCCAGCCGACGGGACGAAGAAACGCAGTATTTT. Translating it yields CASRRDEETQYF.